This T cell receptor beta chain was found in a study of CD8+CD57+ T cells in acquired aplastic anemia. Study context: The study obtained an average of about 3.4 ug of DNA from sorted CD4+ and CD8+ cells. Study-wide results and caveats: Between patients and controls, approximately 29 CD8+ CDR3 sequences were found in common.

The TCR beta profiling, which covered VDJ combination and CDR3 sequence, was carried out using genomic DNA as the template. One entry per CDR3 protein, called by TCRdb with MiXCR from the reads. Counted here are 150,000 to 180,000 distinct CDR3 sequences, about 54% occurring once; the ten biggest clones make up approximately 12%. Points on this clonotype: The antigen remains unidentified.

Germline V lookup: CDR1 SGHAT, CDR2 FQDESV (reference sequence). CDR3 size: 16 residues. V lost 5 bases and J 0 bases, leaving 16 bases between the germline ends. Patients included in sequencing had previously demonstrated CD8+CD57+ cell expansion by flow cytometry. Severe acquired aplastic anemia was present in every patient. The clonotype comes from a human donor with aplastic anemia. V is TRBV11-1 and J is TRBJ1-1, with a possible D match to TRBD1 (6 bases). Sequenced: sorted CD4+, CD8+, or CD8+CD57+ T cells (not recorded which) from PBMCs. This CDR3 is CASSATQGQLNTEAFF. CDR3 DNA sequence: TGTGCCAGCAGCGCGACACAGGGACAATTGAACACTGAAGCTTTCTTT.